This T cell receptor (beta chain) was captured in a study of CD8+ T cells in alopecia areata. Germline values: CDR1 SNHLY, CDR2 FYNNEI. The CDR3 runs to 13 residues. V lost 8 bases to trimming and J lost 3 bases, with 13 bases between them. Treatment in this sample: oral pan-JAK inhibitor, 5-10 mg twice daily. The sequencing template was cDNA reverse transcribed from extracted RNA. Sequencing was performed with immunoSEQ multiplex PCR; in TCRdb, only in-frame clones are kept and a portion is missing. The table includes about 120,000 clones, roughly 60% detected once. This sequence was found in a human donor with alopecia areata. The sample consisted of CD8+ T cells sorted from blood, taken at week 4, from a patient treated with tofacitinib. J is TRBJ2-5 and V is TRBV2, with D perhaps matching TRBD2 (6 bases). CDR3 residues: CASGGAPKETQYF. The CDR3 DNA reads TGTGCCAGCGGAGGGGCCCCCAAAGAGACCCAGTACTTC.